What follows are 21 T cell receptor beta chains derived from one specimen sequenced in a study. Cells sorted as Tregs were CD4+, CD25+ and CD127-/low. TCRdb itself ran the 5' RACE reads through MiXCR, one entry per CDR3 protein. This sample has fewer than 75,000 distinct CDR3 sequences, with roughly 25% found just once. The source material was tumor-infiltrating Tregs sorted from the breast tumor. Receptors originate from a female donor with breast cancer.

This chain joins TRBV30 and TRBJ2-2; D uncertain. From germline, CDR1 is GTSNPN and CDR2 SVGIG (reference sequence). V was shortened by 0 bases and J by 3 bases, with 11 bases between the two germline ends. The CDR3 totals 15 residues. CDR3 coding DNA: TGTGCCTGGAGTGTGGGTAGGGTCGACACCGGGGAGCTGTTTTTT. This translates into CAWSVGRVDTGELFF.

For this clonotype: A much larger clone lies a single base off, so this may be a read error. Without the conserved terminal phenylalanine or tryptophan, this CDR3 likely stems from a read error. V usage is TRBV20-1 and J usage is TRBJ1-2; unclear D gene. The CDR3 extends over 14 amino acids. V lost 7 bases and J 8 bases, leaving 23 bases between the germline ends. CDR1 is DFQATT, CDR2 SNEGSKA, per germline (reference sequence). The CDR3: CSGLEATEGRGYTI. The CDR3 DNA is TGCAGTGGCTTAGAGGCAACTGAAGGTCGCGGCTACACCATC.

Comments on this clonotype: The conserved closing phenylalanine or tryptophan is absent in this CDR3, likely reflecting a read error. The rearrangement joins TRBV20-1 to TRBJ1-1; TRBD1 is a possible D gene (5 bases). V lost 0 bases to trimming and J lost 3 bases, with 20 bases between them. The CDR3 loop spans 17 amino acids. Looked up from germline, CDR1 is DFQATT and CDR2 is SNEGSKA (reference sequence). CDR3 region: CSAREARDRIFHTEAFS. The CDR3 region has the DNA TGCAGTGCTAGAGAGGCCCGGGACCGCATTTTTCACACTGAAGCTTTCTCT.

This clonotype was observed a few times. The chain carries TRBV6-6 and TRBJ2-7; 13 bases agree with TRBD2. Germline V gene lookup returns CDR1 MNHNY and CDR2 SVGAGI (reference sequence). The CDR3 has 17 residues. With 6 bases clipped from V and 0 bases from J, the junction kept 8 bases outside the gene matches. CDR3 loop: CASSKGLAGNPSYEQYF. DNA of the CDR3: TGTGCCAGCAGCAAGGGACTAGCGGGAAACCCCTCCTACGAGCAGTACTTC.

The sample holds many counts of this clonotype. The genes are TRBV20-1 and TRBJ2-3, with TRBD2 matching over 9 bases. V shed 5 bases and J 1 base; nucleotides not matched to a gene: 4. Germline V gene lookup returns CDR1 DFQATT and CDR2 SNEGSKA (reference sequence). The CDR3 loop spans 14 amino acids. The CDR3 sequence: CSAARGGGTDTQYF. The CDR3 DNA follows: TGCAGTGCTGCGCGGGGGGGGGGCACAGATACGCAGTATTTT.

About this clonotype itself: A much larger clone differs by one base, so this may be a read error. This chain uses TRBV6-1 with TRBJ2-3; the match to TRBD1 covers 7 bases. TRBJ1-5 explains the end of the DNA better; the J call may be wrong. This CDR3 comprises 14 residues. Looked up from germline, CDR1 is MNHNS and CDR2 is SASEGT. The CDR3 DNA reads TGTGCCAGCAGGGCAGGGGGAAACACAGATACGCAGCATTTT. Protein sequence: CASRAGGNTDTQHF.

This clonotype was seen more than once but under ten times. CDR3 residues: CSALGWTSGIYEQYF. CDR3 nucleotides: TGCAGTGCCCTAGGTTGGACTAGCGGTATCTACGAGCAGTACTTC. The J gene is TRBJ2-7, the V gene TRBV20-1, with 10 bases identical to TRBD2. Trimming took 6 bases from V and 3 from J; bases not matched to a gene: 11. Germline loops: CDR1 DFQATT, CDR2 SNEGSKA (reference sequence). The CDR3 extends over 15 amino acids.

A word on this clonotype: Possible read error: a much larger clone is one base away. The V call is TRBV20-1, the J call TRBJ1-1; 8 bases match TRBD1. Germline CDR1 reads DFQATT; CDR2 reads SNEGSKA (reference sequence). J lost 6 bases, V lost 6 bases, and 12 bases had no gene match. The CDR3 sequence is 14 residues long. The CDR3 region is CSASGQDKYAEAFF. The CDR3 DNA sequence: TGCAGTGCGTCGGGACAGGACAAGTACGCTGAAGCTTTCTTT.

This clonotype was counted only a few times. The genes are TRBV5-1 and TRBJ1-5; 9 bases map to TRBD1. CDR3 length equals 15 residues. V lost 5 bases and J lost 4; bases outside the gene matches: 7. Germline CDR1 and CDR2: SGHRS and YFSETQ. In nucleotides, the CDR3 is TGCGCCAGCAGTTCACCGGGACAGGGTAATCAGCCCCAGCATTTT. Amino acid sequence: CASSSPGQGNQPQHF.

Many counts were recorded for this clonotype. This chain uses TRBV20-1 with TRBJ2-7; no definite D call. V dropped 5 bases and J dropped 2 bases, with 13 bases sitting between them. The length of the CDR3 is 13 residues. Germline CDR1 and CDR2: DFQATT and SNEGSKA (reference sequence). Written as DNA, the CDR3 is TGCAGTGCTCCGCGGCCCCAAACCTACGAGCAGTACTTC. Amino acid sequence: CSAPRPQTYEQYF.

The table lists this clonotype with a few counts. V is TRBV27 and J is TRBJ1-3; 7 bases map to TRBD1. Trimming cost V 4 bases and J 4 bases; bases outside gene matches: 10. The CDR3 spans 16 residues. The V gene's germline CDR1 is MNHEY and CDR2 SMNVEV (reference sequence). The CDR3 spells CASSSTTGLIGNTIYF. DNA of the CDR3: TGTGCCAGCAGTTCAACGACAGGGCTTATCGGAAACACCATATATTTT.

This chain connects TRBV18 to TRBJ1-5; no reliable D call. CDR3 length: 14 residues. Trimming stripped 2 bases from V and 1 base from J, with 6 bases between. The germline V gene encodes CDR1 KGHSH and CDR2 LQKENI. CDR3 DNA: TGTGCCAGCTCACCAGGGCTCAGCAATCAGCCCCAGCATTTT. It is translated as CASSPGLSNQPQHF.

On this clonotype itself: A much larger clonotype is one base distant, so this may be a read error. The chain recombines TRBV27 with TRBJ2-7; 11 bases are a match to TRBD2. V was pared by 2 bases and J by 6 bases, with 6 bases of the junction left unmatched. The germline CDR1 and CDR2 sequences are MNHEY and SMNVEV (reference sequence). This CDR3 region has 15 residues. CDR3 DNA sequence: TGTGCCAGCAGTTTAATTACTAGCGGGAGCTCCGAGCAGTACTTC. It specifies CASSLITSGSSEQYF.

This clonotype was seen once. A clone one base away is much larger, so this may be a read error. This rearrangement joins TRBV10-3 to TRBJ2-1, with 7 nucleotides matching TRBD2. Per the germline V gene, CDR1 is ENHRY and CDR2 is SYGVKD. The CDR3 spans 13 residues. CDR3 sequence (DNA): TGTGCCATCAGTGGGGAGGGAGGGAATGAGAAGTTCTTC. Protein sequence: CAISGEGGNEKFF.

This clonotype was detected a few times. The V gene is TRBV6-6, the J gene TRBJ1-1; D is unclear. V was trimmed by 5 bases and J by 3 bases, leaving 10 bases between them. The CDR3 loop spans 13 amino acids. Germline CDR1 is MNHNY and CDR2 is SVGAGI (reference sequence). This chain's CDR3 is CASSGPSHTEAFF. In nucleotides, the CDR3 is TGTGCCAGCAGTGGACCGTCGCACACTGAAGCTTTCTTT.

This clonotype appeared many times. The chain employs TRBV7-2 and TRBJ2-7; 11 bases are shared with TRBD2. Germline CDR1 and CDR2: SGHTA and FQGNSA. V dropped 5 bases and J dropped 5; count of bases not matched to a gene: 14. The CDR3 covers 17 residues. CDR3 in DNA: TGTGCCAGCAGCGAGAGACTGGTGACTAGCGGGGTGGACGAGCAGTACTTC. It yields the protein CASSERLVTSGVDEQYF.

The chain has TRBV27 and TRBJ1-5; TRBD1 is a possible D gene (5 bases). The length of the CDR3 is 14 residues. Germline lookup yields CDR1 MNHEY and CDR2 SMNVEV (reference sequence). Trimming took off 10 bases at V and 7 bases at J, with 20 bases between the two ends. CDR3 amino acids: CAIGPGGGSQPQHF. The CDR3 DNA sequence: TGTGCCATCGGCCCGGGGGGAGGGAGCCAGCCCCAGCATTTT.

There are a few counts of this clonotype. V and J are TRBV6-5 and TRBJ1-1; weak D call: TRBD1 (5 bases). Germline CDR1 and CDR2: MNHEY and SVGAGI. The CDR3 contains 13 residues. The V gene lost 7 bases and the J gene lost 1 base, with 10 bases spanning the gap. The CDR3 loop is CASMVGGNTEAFF. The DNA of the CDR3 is TGTGCCAGCATGGTCGGGGGGAACACTGAAGCTTTCTTT.

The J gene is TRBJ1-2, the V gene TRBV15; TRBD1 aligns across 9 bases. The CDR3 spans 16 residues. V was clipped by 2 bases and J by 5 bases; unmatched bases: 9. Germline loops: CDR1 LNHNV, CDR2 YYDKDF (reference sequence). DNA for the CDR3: TGTGCCACCAGCAGACCTTCCGGGACAGGGTTATATGGCTACACCTTC. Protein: CATSRPSGTGLYGYTF.

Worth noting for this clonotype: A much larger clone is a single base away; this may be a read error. CDR3 residues: CTSTLEPGTDTQYF. The CDR3 nucleotides are TGTACCAGCACCCTAGAGCCGGGCACAGATACGCAGTATTTT. The V gene is TRBV6-1, the J gene TRBJ2-3; D remains unclear. The CDR3 totals 14 residues. From germline, CDR1 is MNHNS and CDR2 SASEGT.

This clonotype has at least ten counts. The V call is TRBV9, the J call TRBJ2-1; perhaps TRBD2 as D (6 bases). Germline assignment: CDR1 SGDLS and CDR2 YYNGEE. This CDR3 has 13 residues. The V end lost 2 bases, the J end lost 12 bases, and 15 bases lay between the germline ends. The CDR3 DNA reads TGTGCCAGCAGCGTTACCGGGACTCCCAGGCAGTTCTTC. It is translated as CASSVTGTPRQFF.